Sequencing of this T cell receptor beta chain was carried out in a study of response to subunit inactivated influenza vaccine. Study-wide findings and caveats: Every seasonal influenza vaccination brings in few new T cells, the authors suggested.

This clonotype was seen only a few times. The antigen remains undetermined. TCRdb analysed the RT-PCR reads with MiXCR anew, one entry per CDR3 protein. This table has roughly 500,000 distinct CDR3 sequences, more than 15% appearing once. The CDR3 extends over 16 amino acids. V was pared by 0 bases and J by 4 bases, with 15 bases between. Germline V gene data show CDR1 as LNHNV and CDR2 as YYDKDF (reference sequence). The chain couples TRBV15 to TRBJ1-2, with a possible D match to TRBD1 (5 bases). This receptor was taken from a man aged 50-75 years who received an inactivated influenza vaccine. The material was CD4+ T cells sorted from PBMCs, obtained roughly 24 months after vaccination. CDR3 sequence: CATSRDRDGRLYGYTF. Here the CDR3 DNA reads TGTGCCACCAGCAGAGACCGGGACGGACGACTCTATGGCTACACCTTC.